A selection of T cell receptor beta chains follows, all from one sample in a study of blood T cell repertoires in COVID-19. The protocol was immunoSEQ multiplex PCR, while the TCRdb copy is restricted to in-frame clones and leaves out a portion. The repertoire holds around 59,000 clones, under 90% seen once, with 25% to 30% in the top ten. Input material: peripheral blood. The receptor source for this set is a woman of 80 years or more with active or convalescent COVID-19. CDR3s include the opening cysteine and the closing phenylalanine or tryptophan. D genes are given only for firm matches. The size entry is marked missing in some rows and otherwise reads once, few, many or a size class.

V: TRBV28
J: TRBJ2-7
size: -
D: TRBD2
CDR3: CASRTSGRYEQYF
DNA: TGTGCCAGCAGGACTAGCGGTCGATACGAGCAGTACTTC

V: TRBV10-3
J: TRBJ2-1
size: -
D: TRBD2
CDR3: CAIRWGGVSDNEQFF
DNA: TGTGCCATCAGGTGGGGGGGTGTTTCGGACAATGAGCAGTTCTTC

V: TRBV7-9
J: TRBJ1-1
size: -
D: TRBD1
CDR3: CASSLGQGNTEAFF
DNA: TGTGCCAGCAGCTTAGGACAGGGGAACACTGAAGCTTTCTTT

V: TRBV11-2
J: TRBJ1-5
size: -
D: TRBD1
CDR3: CASSMTGDNQPQHF
DNA: TGTGCCAGCAGCATGACAGGGGACAATCAGCCCCAGCATTTT

V: TRBV25-1
J: TRBJ1-1
size: few
D: TRBD1
CDR3: CASSPTSGQGNTEAFF
DNA: TGTGCCAGCAGTCCGACCTCGGGACAGGGGAACACTGAAGCTTTCTTT

V: TRBV27
J: TRBJ1-5
size: -
D: -
CDR3: CASSSQGSNQPQHF
DNA: TGTGCCAGCAGTTCTCAGGGAAGCAATCAGCCCCAGCATTTT

V: TRBV7-3
J: TRBJ1-2
size: -
D: -
CDR3: CASSYTGTPSNYGYTF
DNA: TGTGCCAGCAGTTATACAGGCACTCCAAGTAACTATGGCTACACCTTC

V: TRBV13
J: TRBJ2-7
size: -
D: TRBD1
CDR3: CASSLKVGQVYNEQYF
DNA: TGTGCCAGCAGCTTAAAGGTAGGACAGGTTTATAACGAGCAGTACTTC

V: TRBV9
J: TRBJ2-1
size: once
D: -
CDR3: CASSSRGFNEQFF
DNA: TGTGCCAGCAGCTCTAGGGGGTTCAATGAGCAGTTCTTC

V: TRBV7-9
J: TRBJ2-4
size: once
D: TRBD1
CDR3: CASSLAPGQETLAKNIQYF
DNA: TGTGCCAGCAGCTTGGCCCCGGGACAGGAGACGTTAGCCAAAAACATTCAGTACTTC

V: TRBV6-1
J: TRBJ1-1
size: -
D: -
CDR3: CASSEVQGVGAFF
DNA: TGTGCCAGCAGTGAAGTTCAGGGTGTAGGAGCTTTCTTT

V: TRBV5-4
J: TRBJ1-3
size: -
D: -
CDR3: CASSLGQSLSSGNTIYF
DNA: TGTGCCAGCAGCTTGGGACAGAGCCTAAGCTCTGGAAACACCATATATTTT

V: TRBV12-1
J: TRBJ2-7
size: -
D: -
CDR3: CASSSGVSYEQYF
DNA: TGTGCCAGCAGCTCCGGGGTTTCCTACGAGCAGTACTTC

V: TRBV10-3
J: TRBJ1-6
size: once
D: -
CDR3: CAISDGREGPIFNSPLHF
DNA: TGTGCCATCAGTGATGGGAGGGAGGGGCCGATCTTTAATTCACCCCTCCACTTT

V: TRBV3-1/TRBV3-2
J: TRBJ2-7
size: -
D: TRBD2
CDR3: CASSQEGLAFHEQYF
DNA: TGTGCCAGCAGCCAAGAAGGACTAGCTTTCCACGAGCAGTACTTC

V: TRBV7-9
J: TRBJ1-1
size: -
D: -
CDR3: CASSFGGVGGTEAFF
DNA: TGTGCCAGCAGCTTTGGGGGAGTGGGAGGGACTGAAGCTTTCTTT

V: TRBV7-2
J: TRBJ1-6
size: -
D: -
CDR3: CASSFGGGNSPLHF
DNA: TGTGCCAGCAGCTTTGGGGGCGGGAATTCACCCCTCCACTTT

V: TRBV6-2/TRBV6-3
J: TRBJ1-5
size: -
D: TRBD1
CDR3: CASSPRDRENQPQHF
DNA: TGTGCCAGCAGTCCCCGGGACAGGGAAAATCAGCCCCAGCATTTT

V: TRBV13
J: TRBJ2-3
size: -
D: TRBD2
CDR3: CASSLRGGTDTQYF
DNA: TGTGCCAGCAGCTTACGGGGGGGCACAGATACGCAGTATTTT

V: TRBV2
J: TRBJ1-4
size: -
D: -
CDR3: CASSERGNSEKLFF
DNA: TGTGCCAGCAGTGAAAGGGGGAACAGTGAAAAACTGTTTTTT

V: TRBV6-5
J: TRBJ1-5
size: -
D: TRBD1
CDR3: CASSYETGIGNQPQHF
DNA: TGTGCCAGCAGTTACGAGACAGGGATTGGCAATCAGCCCCAGCATTTT

V: TRBV28
J: TRBJ1-6
size: -
D: -
CDR3: CATFPGGGVYNSPLHF
DNA: TGTGCCACCTTCCCGGGGGGGGGCGTCTATAATTCACCCCTCCACTTT

V: TRBV3-1/TRBV3-2
J: TRBJ2-3
size: -
D: -
CDR3: CASSPGMGTDTQYF
DNA: TGTGCCAGCAGCCCAGGGATGGGCACAGATACGCAGTATTTT

V: TRBV15
J: TRBJ1-6
size: -
D: -
CDR3: CATSRAPHDKAPLHF
DNA: TGTGCCACCAGCAGAGCTCCGCACGACAAGGCACCCCTCCACTTT

V: TRBV11-2
J: TRBJ1-5
size: -
D: TRBD1
CDR3: CASSLGDRGNQPQHF
DNA: TGTGCCAGCAGCTTGGGGGACAGGGGCAATCAGCCCCAGCATTTT

V: TRBV3-1/TRBV3-2
J: TRBJ1-2
size: -
D: TRBD1
CDR3: CASSQATQGARNYGYTF
DNA: TGTGCCAGCAGCCAAGCCACTCAGGGGGCAAGGAACTATGGCTACACCTTC

V: TRBV6-5
J: TRBJ1-2
size: -
D: -
CDR3: CASSYTHSNYGYTF
DNA: TGTGCCAGCAGTTACACTCACAGTAACTATGGCTACACCTTC

V: TRBV11-2
J: TRBJ2-7
size: -
D: -
CDR3: CASSPGPGVQYF
DNA: TGTGCCAGCAGCCCAGGGCCGGGGGTACAGTACTTC

V: TRBV4-3
J: TRBJ1-3
size: -
D: -
CDR3: CASSQGRLDTIYF
DNA: TGCGCCAGCAGCCAAGGGAGATTGGACACCATATATTTT

V: TRBV9
J: TRBJ1-1
size: few
D: -
CDR3: CASSVAGGITEAFF
DNA: TGTGCCAGCAGCGTAGCCGGGGGTATCACTGAAGCTTTCTTT

V: TRBV2
J: TRBJ2-3
size: -
D: TRBD2
CDR3: CASSELGSSGGSDTQYF
DNA: TGTGCCAGCAGTGAGCTTGGGTCTAGCGGGGGCTCAGATACGCAGTATTTT

V: TRBV24-1
J: TRBJ1-2
size: -
D: TRBD1
CDR3: CATRQSRTGGRDGYTF
DNA: TGTGCCACCAGACAGTCTCGGACAGGGGGGAGGGATGGCTACACCTTC

V: TRBV28
J: TRBJ1-5
size: -
D: -
CDR3: CASTGTANNQPQHF
DNA: TGTGCCAGCACAGGAACAGCAAACAATCAGCCCCAGCATTTT

V: TRBV5-1
J: TRBJ1-1
size: -
D: TRBD1
CDR3: CASQATGENTEAFF
DNA: TGCGCCAGCCAGGCGACAGGGGAGAACACTGAAGCTTTCTTT

V: TRBV11-1
J: TRBJ1-1
size: -
D: TRBD1
CDR3: CASSLGQGYTEAFF
DNA: TGTGCCAGCAGCTTAGGACAGGGGTACACTGAAGCTTTCTTT

V: TRBV4-1
J: TRBJ2-7
size: -
D: TRBD1
CDR3: CASSQDPTGSEQYF
DNA: TGCGCCAGCAGCCAAGATCCGACAGGGTCCGAGCAGTACTTC

V: TRBV5-6
J: TRBJ1-3
size: -
D: TRBD1
CDR3: CASSQGTGRLGNTIYF
DNA: TGTGCCAGCAGCCAGGGGACAGGCCGGTTAGGAAACACCATATATTTT

V: TRBV7-2
J: TRBJ1-5
size: -
D: TRBD1
CDR3: CASSLTGETQPQHF
DNA: TGTGCCAGCAGTTTGACAGGGGAGACTCAGCCCCAGCATTTT

V: TRBV28
J: TRBJ1-1
size: once
D: TRBD1
CDR3: CASSGQGVEAFF
DNA: TGTGCCAGCAGCGGACAGGGGGTTGAAGCTTTCTTT

V: TRBV6-5
J: TRBJ2-7
size: -
D: -
CDR3: CASHAGRGQPYEQYF
DNA: TGTGCCAGCCACGCAGGTAGAGGACAGCCCTACGAGCAGTACTTC

V: TRBV7-2
J: TRBJ2-7
size: -
D: TRBD1
CDR3: CASSLVQGSSYEQYF
DNA: TGTGCCAGCAGCTTAGTACAGGGGAGCTCCTACGAGCAGTACTTC

V: TRBV6-5
J: TRBJ1-5
size: -
D: -
CDR3: CASSLQGKSHQPQHF
DNA: TGTGCCAGCAGTTTACAGGGAAAGAGCCATCAGCCCCAGCATTTT

V: TRBV11-2
J: TRBJ1-3
size: many
D: TRBD1
CDR3: CASSVGQSSGNTIYF
DNA: TGTGCCAGCAGCGTGGGACAGAGCTCTGGAAACACCATATATTTT

V: TRBV19
J: TRBJ2-7
size: once
D: -
CDR3: CASSWTLGYEQYF
DNA: TGTGCCAGTAGTTGGACTCTCGGGTACGAGCAGTACTTC

V: TRBV25-1
J: TRBJ2-4
size: -
D: -
CDR3: CASSPGVLDIQYF
DNA: TGTGCCAGCAGTCCCGGGGTCCTGGACATTCAGTACTTC

V: TRBV9
J: TRBJ1-3
size: -
D: -
CDR3: CASSVVGGPGNTIYF
DNA: TGTGCCAGCAGCGTAGTTGGGGGCCCTGGAAACACCATATATTTT

V: TRBV6-5
J: TRBJ2-2
size: once
D: TRBD1
CDR3: CASSYRGGRGTGELFF
DNA: TGTGCCAGCAGTTACAGAGGGGGCCGGGGAACCGGGGAGCTGTTTTTT

V: TRBV7-9
J: TRBJ1-2
size: once
D: -
CDR3: CAIPGTFGYTF
DNA: TGTGCCATCCCGGGGACATTCGGCTACACCTTC

V: TRBV7-2
J: TRBJ1-5
size: few
D: -
CDR3: CASSSRGGSNSNQPQHF
DNA: TGTGCCAGCAGCTCAAGGGGTGGATCCAATAGCAATCAGCCCCAGCATTTT

V: TRBV15
J: TRBJ1-2
size: -
D: -
CDR3: CATSRAQGTEGDF
DNA: TGTGCCACCAGCAGAGCACAGGGCACAGAGGGGGACTTC

V: TRBV4-1
J: TRBJ1-5
size: -
D: -
CDR3: CASSQVNLVGGQPQHF
DNA: TGCGCCAGCAGCCAAGTGAACTTGGTTGGCGGACAGCCCCAGCATTTT

V: TRBV9
J: TRBJ1-6
size: -
D: TRBD1
CDR3: CASSVAGGYNSPLHF
DNA: TGTGCCAGCAGCGTGGCAGGGGGATATAATTCACCCCTCCACTTT

V: TRBV2
J: TRBJ2-7
size: many
D: TRBD2
CDR3: CASTASGGWYEQYF
DNA: TGTGCCAGCACCGCTAGCGGGGGTTGGTACGAGCAGTACTTC

V: TRBV19
J: TRBJ2-5
size: -
D: -
CDR3: CASSISRGETQYF
DNA: TGTGCCAGTAGTATAAGTAGGGGAGAGACCCAGTACTTC

V: TRBV7-2
J: TRBJ2-1
size: -
D: TRBD2
CDR3: CASRTGTSGAYNEQFF
DNA: TGTGCCAGCAGGACCGGGACTAGCGGGGCCTACAATGAGCAGTTCTTC

V: TRBV27
J: TRBJ2-3
size: -
D: -
CDR3: CASRPSANTDTQYF
DNA: TGTGCCAGCCGTCCTAGCGCAAACACAGATACGCAGTATTTT